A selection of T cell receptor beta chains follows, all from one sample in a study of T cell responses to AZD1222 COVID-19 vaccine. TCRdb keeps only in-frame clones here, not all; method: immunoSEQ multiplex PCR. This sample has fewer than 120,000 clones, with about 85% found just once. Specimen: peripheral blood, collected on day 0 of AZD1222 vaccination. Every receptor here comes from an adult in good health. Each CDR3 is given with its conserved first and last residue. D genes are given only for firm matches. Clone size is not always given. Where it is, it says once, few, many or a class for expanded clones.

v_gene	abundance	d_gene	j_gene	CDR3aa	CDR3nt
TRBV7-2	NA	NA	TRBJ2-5	CASSGPTDAWQETQYF	TGTGCCAGCAGCGGACCGACAGACGCCTGGCAAGAGACCCAGTACTTC
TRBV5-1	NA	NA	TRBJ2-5	CASSTGAGQETQYF	TGCGCCAGCAGCACCGGGGCGGGTCAAGAGACCCAGTACTTC
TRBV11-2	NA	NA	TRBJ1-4	CASSLGTNEKLFF	TGTGCCAGCAGCTTAGGTACTAATGAAAAACTGTTTTTT
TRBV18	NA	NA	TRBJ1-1	CASLPRGRGNTEAFF	TGTGCCAGCTTGCCCCGCGGTCGGGGGAACACTGAAGCTTTCTTT
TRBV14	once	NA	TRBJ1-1	CSTKEFMNTEAFF	TGTTCGACGAAGGAGTTCATGAACACTGAAGCTTTCTTT
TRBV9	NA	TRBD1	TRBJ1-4	CASSGRDRSTNEKLFF	TGTGCCAGCAGCGGGAGGGACAGATCAACTAATGAAAAACTGTTTTTT
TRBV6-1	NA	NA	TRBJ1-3	CASSERQVDTIYF	TGTGCCAGCAGTGAAAGACAGGTGGACACCATATATTTT
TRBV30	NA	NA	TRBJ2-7	CAWRGALIGEQYF	TGTGCCTGGAGGGGGGCCCTGATTGGAGAGCAGTACTTC
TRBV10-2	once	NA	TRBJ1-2	CASRGSSRGSYGYTF	TGCGCCAGCAGGGGTTCCTCCCGGGGGTCCTATGGCTACACCTTC
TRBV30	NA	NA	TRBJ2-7	CAWALGARYEQYF	TGTGCCTGGGCCCTCGGGGCCCGATACGAGCAGTACTTC
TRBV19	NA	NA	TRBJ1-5	CASTPGQWGYSNQPQHF	TGTGCCAGTACTCCGGGCCAATGGGGCTATAGCAATCAGCCCCAGCATTTT
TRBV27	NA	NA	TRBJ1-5	CASSLRDTPGRPQHF	TGTGCCAGCAGTTTAAGGGACACTCCCGGACGGCCCCAGCATTTT
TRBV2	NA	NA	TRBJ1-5	CASRGDVRNQPQHF	TGTGCCAGCAGGGGGGACGTACGCAATCAGCCCCAGCATTTT
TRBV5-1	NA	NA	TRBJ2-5	CASRRGGQETQYF	TGCGCCAGCAGACGAGGGGGTCAAGAGACCCAGTACTTC
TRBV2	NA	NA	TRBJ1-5	CASSAGTQPQHF	TGTGCCAGCAGTGCAGGGACGCAGCCCCAGCATTTT
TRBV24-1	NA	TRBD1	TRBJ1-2	CATSDSTGVAGYTF	TGTGCCACCAGTGATTCTACAGGGGTAGCTGGCTACACCTTC
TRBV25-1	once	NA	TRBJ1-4	CASRRDATNEKLFF	TGTGCCAGCAGGAGGGATGCAACTAATGAAAAACTGTTTTTT
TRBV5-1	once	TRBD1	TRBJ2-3	CASSLEPGQVAQYF	TGCGCCAGCAGCTTGGAACCGGGACAGGTCGCGCAGTATTTT
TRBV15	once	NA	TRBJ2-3	CATSTGQLDTQYF	TGTGCCACCAGCACTGGACAGTTAGATACGCAGTATTTT
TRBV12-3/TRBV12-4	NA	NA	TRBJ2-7	CASSLSGTYEQYF	TGTGCCAGCAGTTTATCGGGTACCTACGAGCAGTACTTC
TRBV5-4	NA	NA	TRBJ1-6	CASSFVTGNSPLHF	TGTGCCAGCAGCTTCGTGACAGGCAATTCACCCCTCCACTTT
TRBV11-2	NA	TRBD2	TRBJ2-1	CASSLLAGAGNEQFF	TGTGCCAGCAGCTTACTAGCGGGAGCTGGCAATGAGCAGTTCTTC
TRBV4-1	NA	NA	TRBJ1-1	CASSQATGQNTEAFF	TGCGCCAGCAGCCAAGCGACAGGTCAGAACACTGAAGCTTTCTTT
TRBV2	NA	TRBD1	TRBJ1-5	CASTLDRTWQPQHF	TGTGCCAGCACCCTGGACAGGACGTGGCAGCCCCAGCATTTT
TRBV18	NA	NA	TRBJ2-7	CASSPFGTASYSSYEQYF	TGTGCCAGCTCACCATTTGGGACCGCTTCATATTCCTCCTACGAGCAGTACTTC
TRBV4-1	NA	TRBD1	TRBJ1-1	CASSRTPGQGDTEAFF	TGCGCCAGCAGCCGGACTCCGGGACAGGGTGACACTGAAGCTTTCTTT
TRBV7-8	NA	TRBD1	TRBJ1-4	CASSPVDRIATNEKLFF	TGTGCCAGCAGCCCTGTGGACAGGATTGCAACTAATGAAAAACTGTTTTTT
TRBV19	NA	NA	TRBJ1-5	CASSISSYSNQPQHF	TGTGCCAGTAGTATAAGTTCATATAGCAATCAGCCCCAGCATTTT